This TCR beta chain originates from a study of blood T cell repertoires in COVID-19. The wider study: T cells, B-cell-depleted T cells, or PBMCs provided the cDNA or gDNA that served as material.

CDR1 and CDR2 from the germline V gene are MNHEY and SVGAGI. This CDR3 region has 13 residues. Between the trimmed V and J ends, which lost 6 bases and 6 bases, there was a span of 12 bases. Only in-frame clones appear in the TCRdb table, and some are missing; sequencing was by immunoSEQ multiplex PCR. Of 60,000 to 70,000 clones in the sample, roughly 87% were seen once. The receptor comes from an elderly man with acute or convalescent COVID-19. The genes are TRBV6-5 and TRBJ1-5; TRBD1 is a possible D gene (6 bases). The sample taken for sequencing was peripheral blood. The CDR3 DNA reads as TGTGCCAGCAGATGGGGGCTCGGTCAGCCCCAGCATTTT. The encoded protein is CASRWGLGQPQHF.